This entry lists 20 T cell receptor beta chains sequenced from one sample in a study of blood T cell repertoires in COVID-19 (dated by TCRdb to 2020 to 2021). Preparation of the library involved the immunoSEQ multiplex PCR assay. TCRdb took this table from immuneACCESS and kept in-frame rearrangements with V and J called. Such tables lack part of the clones; where checked against another copy, unresolved V genes explain under half of the gap, and the rest is unexplained. Within this sample are about 190,000 clones, with roughly 83% of them counted one time only. 5.6% of the sample rests with the top ten. The material sequenced was PBMCs or T cells enriched from blood (not recorded which). These receptors were obtained from a middle-aged man with acute COVID-19.

The V and J genes are TRBV24-1 and TRBJ2-2; D is undetermined. Trimming removed 6 bases from V and 0 bases from J, with 10 bases in between. CDR3 length equals 15 residues. CDR1 KGHDR and CDR2 SFDVKD come from the germline V gene. CDR3 sequence: CATSPSTANTGELFF. CDR3 bases: TGTGCCACCAGTCCCTCAACGGCGAACACCGGGGAGCTGTTTTTT.

The rearrangement joins TRBV30 to TRBJ2-3; D unclear. Germline CDR1 reads GTSNPN; CDR2 reads SVGIG (reference sequence). V was clipped by 2 bases and J by 5 bases, with 11 bases between them. The CDR3 length is 13 residues. The DNA of the CDR3 is TGTGCCTGGAGTTCACTTTCGGGAGATACGCAGTATTTT. It encodes CAWSSLSGDTQYF.

J is TRBJ1-6 and V is TRBV2; D gene unclear. The V end lost 6 bases, the J end lost 10 bases, and 16 bases lay between the germline ends. The germline gives CDR1 SNHLY, CDR2 FYNNEI. The CDR3 consists of 14 residues. CDR3 in DNA: TGTGCCAGCAGCCCACAGCGGATCGAGTCACCCCTCCACTTT. Translated: CASSPQRIESPLHF.

V and J are TRBV7-9 and TRBJ1-4, with D possibly matching TRBD1 (5 bases). Germline V gives CDR1 SEHNR, CDR2 FQNEAQ (reference sequence). V lost 3 bases, J lost 8 bases, and 10 bases lay in between. The length of the CDR3 is 13 residues. The CDR3 spells CASSFGGGEKLFF. DNA for the CDR3: TGTGCCAGCAGCTTCGGGGGAGGGGAAAAACTGTTTTTT.

The gene calls are TRBV5-4 and TRBJ2-5; TRBD2 might be the D (6 bases). Germline CDR1 is SGHNT and CDR2 is YYREEE (reference sequence). Trimming cost V 0 bases and J 1 base, with 10 bases left between them. CDR3 length: 15 residues. DNA of the CDR3: TGTGCCAGCAGCTTGGGAGAGGGAGGCCAAGAGACCCAGTACTTC. It specifies CASSLGEGGQETQYF.

The chain joins TRBV5-8 to TRBJ2-1, with 9 bases lining up with TRBD2. Germline V gives CDR1 SGHTS, CDR2 YDEGEE. The CDR3 extends over 20 amino acids. J lost 8 bases, V lost 1 base, and 22 bases had no gene match. The CDR3 region is CASSLQARVAGGAMKDEQFF. CDR3 bases: TGTGCCAGCAGCTTGCAGGCCCGGGTCGCGGGAGGGGCAATGAAGGATGAGCAGTTCTTC.

The J gene is TRBJ1-4, the V gene TRBV18; 8 nucleotides agree with TRBD1. Germline values: CDR1 KGHSH, CDR2 LQKENI. V lost 2 bases, J lost 8 bases, and 4 bases stayed unmatched. The CDR3 totals 14 residues. CDR3 sequence (DNA): TGTGCCAGCTCACCAGGACAGGGAGGCGAAAAACTGTTTTTT. Amino acid sequence: CASSPGQGGEKLFF.

This clone was found once. The chain employs TRBV28 and TRBJ2-6; D not certain. Looked up from germline, CDR1 is MDHEN and CDR2 is SYDVKM. The CDR3 loop spans 15 amino acids. V lost 3 bases and J lost 0, with 6 bases in between. This CDR3 is CASSLVSSGANVLTF. Written as DNA, the CDR3 is TGTGCCAGCAGTTTGGTGAGCTCTGGGGCCAACGTCCTGACTTTC.

The chain links TRBV29-1 to TRBJ2-7, with TRBD2 matching over 9 bases. Germline CDR1 SQVTM, CDR2 ANQGSEA. This CDR3 comprises 13 residues. The trim removed 6 bases at V and 2 bases at J, leaving 5 bases unmatched. The CDR3, as DNA: TGCAGCGTATCGGCTAGCGGGACCTACGAGCAGTACTTC. This encodes CSVSASGTYEQYF.

This chain links TRBV7-9 with TRBJ2-3, with 11 bases matching TRBD2. The junction had 6 bases not matched to a gene; V was cut back by 3 bases and J by 4 bases. The CDR3 has 16 residues. The germline V gene encodes CDR1 SEHNR and CDR2 FQNEAQ (reference sequence). In DNA form, the CDR3 reads TGTGCCAGCAGCTTGCTAGCGGGAGGTTCGGCAGATACGCAGTATTTT. It translates to CASSLLAGGSADTQYF.

The chain uses TRBV7-2 and TRBJ2-7, with 10 nucleotides matching TRBD2. CDR1 and CDR2 from the germline V gene are SGHTA and FQGNSA. V shed 3 bases and J 2 bases; nucleotides not matched to a gene: 10. The CDR3 covers 17 residues. The CDR3 region is CASSFPPRSGRAYEQYF. CDR3 sequence (DNA): TGTGCCAGCAGCTTTCCCCCCCGCAGCGGGAGGGCCTACGAGCAGTACTTC.

The rearrangement links TRBV3-1 (or the pseudogene TRBV3-2) to TRBJ1-5; possible D gene TRBD1, 5 bases. In germline, CDR1 is LGHDT, CDR2 YNNKEL (reference sequence). This CDR3 is built from 15 residues. The V end was cut by 1 base, the J end by 5 bases, with 12 bases between. The CDR3: CASSQGPGVHQPQHF. Written as DNA, the CDR3 is TGTGCCAGCAGCCAAGGCCCGGGGGTTCATCAGCCCCAGCATTTT.

CDR3 region: CASSVRSENTEAFF. The CDR3 DNA reads TGTGCCAGCAGCGTACGGTCCGAGAACACTGAAGCTTTCTTT. V gene TRBV9 combines with J gene TRBJ1-1; D is uncertain. From germline, CDR1 is SGDLS and CDR2 YYNGEE. V lost 1 base and J 1 base, leaving 8 bases between the germline ends. CDR3 length: 14 residues.

This clone occurred a few times. The rearrangement joins TRBV6-2 or TRBV6-3 to TRBJ1-1, with D maybe TRBD1 (5 bases). Germline assignment: CDR1 MNHEY and CDR2 SVGEGT. The CDR3 spans 11 residues. Trimming left V 6 bases short and J 10 bases short, with 12 bases between. CDR3 sequence: CASSRQPGAFF. CDR3 sequence (DNA): TGTGCCAGCAGCCGACAGCCCGGAGCTTTCTTT.

The gene calls are TRBV27 and TRBJ2-5; 10 bases match TRBD2. V lost 6 bases to trimming and J lost 7 bases; unmatched junction nucleotides: 11. The germline V gene has CDR1 MNHEY and CDR2 SMNVEV (reference sequence). The CDR3 contains 15 residues. This CDR3 is CASRLGLAGVGTQYF. The DNA of the CDR3 is TGTGCCAGCAGGTTGGGGCTAGCGGGAGTGGGGACCCAGTACTTC.

V gene TRBV19 combines with J gene TRBJ1-4; D not certain. The V gene lost 5 bases and the J gene lost 8 bases, with 18 bases spanning the gap. Germline V gene lookup returns CDR1 LNHDA and CDR2 SQIVND (reference sequence). The CDR3 extends over 15 amino acids. The CDR3 bases are TGTGCCAGTAGTCACCGGCCTAACTATGAGGAAAAACTGTTTTTT. Translated: CASSHRPNYEEKLFF.

The chain employs TRBV27 and TRBJ1-6; no definite D call. The CDR3 length is 13 residues. Trimming pared 3 bases from V and 8 bases from J, leaving 8 bases between. CDR1 is MNHEY, CDR2 SMNVEV, per germline (reference sequence). CDR3 DNA: TGTGCCAGCAGTTTCAGGCCGGATTCACCCCTCCACTTT. It translates to CASSFRPDSPLHF.

This sequence joins TRBV9 and TRBJ2-2; TRBD2 matches at 7 bases. Germline CDR1 and CDR2: SGDLS and YYNGEE. The J segment lost 6 bases and the V segment lost 4 bases, leaving 3 bases of the junction unmatched. This CDR3 comprises 13 residues. CDR3 sequence reads: CASSITSAGELFF. Written as DNA, the CDR3 is TGTGCCAGCAGCATAACTAGCGCCGGGGAGCTGTTTTTT.

The chain recombines TRBV30 with TRBJ2-1, with 7 bases matching TRBD1. In germline, CDR1 is GTSNPN, CDR2 SVGIG (reference sequence). V was clipped by 6 bases and J by 0 bases; unmatched bases: 2. The CDR3 runs 13 residues. Written as DNA, the CDR3 is TGTGCCTGCCGGACAGGCTCCTACAATGAGCAGTTCTTC. As protein: CACRTGSYNEQFF.

The rearrangement links TRBV7-8 to TRBJ2-7, with 7 positions matching TRBD2. Germline trimming cut 1 base from V and 3 bases from J; bases unmatched to any gene: 6. Germline CDR1 and CDR2: SGHVS and FQNEAQ. The CDR3 totals 15 residues. The CDR3 is CASSLDYGDYYEQYF. CDR3 coding DNA: TGTGCCAGCAGCTTAGATTACGGGGACTACTACGAGCAGTACTTC.